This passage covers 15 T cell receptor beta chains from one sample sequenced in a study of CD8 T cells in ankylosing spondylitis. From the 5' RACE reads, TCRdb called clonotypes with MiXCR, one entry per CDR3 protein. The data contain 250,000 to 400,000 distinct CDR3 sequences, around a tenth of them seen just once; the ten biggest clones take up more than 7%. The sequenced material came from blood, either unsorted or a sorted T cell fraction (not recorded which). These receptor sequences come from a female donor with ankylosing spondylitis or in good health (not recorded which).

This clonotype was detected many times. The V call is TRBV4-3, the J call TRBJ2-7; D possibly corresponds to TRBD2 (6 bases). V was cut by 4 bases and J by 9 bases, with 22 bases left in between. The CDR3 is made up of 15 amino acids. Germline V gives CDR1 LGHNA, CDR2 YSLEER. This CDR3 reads CASSLGTSNPMGQYF. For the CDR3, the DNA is TGCGCCAGCAGCCTCGGGACTTCTAACCCGATGGGGCAGTACTTC.

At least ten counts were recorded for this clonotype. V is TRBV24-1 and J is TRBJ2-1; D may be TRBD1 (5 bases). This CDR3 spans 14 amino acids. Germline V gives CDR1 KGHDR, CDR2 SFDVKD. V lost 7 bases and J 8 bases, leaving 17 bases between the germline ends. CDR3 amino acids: CATSHASDSDEQFF. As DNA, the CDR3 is TGTGCCACCAGCCACGCCAGTGACAGTGATGAGCAGTTCTTC.

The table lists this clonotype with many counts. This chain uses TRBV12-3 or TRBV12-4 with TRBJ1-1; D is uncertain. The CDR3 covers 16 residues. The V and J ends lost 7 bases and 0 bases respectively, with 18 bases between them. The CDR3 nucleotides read TGTGCCAGCACCTTAGAAGCCCAGGTTGTGAACACTGAAGCTTTCTTT. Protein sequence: CASTLEAQVVNTEAFF.

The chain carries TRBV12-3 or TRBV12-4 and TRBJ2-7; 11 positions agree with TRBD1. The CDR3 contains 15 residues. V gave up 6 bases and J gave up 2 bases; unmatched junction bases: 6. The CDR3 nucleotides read TGTGCCAGCAGCCTCGGACAGGGGGCGGCCTACGAGCAGTACTTC. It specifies CASSLGQGAAYEQYF.

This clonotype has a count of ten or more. The DNA for the CDR3 is TGCAGTGCTAGAGCGGGACTAGCGGGAGACTCCTACAATGAGCAGTTCTTC. This encodes CSARAGLAGDSYNEQFF. This rearrangement joins TRBV20-1 to TRBJ2-1; TRBD2 matches at 14 bases. V gave up 1 base and J gave up 0 bases; unmatched junction bases: 2. Germline assignment: CDR1 DFQATT and CDR2 SNEGSKA (reference sequence). This CDR3 is 17 amino acids long.

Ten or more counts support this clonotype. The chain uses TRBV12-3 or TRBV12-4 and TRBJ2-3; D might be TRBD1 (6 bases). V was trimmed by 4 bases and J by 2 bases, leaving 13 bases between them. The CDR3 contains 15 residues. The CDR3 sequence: CASSSGTQATDTQYF. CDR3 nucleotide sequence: TGTGCCAGCAGTTCCGGGACACAGGCCACAGATACGCAGTATTTT.

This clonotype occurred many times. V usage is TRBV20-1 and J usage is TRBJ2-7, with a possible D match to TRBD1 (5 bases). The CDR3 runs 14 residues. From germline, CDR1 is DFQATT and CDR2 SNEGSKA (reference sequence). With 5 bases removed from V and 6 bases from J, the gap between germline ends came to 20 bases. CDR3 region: CSAQDNSRVPEQYF. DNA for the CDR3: TGCAGTGCTCAGGACAACTCCAGGGTCCCCGAGCAGTACTTC.

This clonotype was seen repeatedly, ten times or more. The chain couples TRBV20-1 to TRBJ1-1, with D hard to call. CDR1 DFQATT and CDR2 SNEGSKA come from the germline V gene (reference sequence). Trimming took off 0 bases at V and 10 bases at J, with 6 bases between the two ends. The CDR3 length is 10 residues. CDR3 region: CSARDERAFF. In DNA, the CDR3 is TGCAGTGCTAGAGACGAGAGAGCTTTCTTT.

CDR3 nucleotide sequence: TGTGCCAGCAGTTTAGGGAGCGGCCTCTACAATGAGCAGTTCTTC. It specifies CASSLGSGLYNEQFF. The genes are TRBV12-3 or TRBV12-4 and TRBJ2-1; D is perhaps TRBD2 (5 bases). The CDR3 has 15 amino acids. V lost 1 base and J 3 bases, leaving 10 bases between the germline ends.

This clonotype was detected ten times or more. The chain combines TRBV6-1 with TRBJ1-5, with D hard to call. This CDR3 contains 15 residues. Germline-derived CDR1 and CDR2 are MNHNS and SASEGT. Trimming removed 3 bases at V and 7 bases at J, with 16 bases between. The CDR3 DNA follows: TGTGCCAGCAGTGACGGAGTTTCTAGCGGGCAGCCCCAGCATTTT. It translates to CASSDGVSSGQPQHF.

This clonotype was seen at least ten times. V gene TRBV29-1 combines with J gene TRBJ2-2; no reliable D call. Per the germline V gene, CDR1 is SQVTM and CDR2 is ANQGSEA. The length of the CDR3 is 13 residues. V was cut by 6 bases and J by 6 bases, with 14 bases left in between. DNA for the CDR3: TGCAGCGTGGGCCCAAGAGTAGCCGGGGAGCTGTTTTTT. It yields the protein CSVGPRVAGELFF.

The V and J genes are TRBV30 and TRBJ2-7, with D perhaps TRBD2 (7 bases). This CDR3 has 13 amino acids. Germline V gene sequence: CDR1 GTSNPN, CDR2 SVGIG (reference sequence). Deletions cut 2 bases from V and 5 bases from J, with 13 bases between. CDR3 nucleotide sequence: TGTGCCTGGAGTAAGGGGGGGCCTGACGAGCAGTACTTC. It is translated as CAWSKGGPDEQYF.

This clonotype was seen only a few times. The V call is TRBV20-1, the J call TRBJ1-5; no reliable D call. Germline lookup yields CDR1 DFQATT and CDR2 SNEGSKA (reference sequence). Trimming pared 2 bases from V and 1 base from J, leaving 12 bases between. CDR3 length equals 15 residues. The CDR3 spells CSARRGGISNQPQHF. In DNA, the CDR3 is TGCAGTGCTAGACGCGGAGGGATCAGCAATCAGCCCCAGCATTTT.

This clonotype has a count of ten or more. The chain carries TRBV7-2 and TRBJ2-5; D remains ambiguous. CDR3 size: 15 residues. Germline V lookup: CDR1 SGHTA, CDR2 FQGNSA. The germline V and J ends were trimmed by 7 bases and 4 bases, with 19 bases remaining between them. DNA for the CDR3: TGTGCCAGCACCTCAACCCGCTTGCCTGGAGAGACCCAGTACTTC. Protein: CASTSTRLPGETQYF.

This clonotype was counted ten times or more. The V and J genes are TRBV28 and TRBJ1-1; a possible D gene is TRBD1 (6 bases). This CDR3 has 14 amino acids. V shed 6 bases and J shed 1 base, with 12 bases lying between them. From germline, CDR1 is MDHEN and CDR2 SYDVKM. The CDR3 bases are TGTGCCAGCAGCCCCGACAGGTCGAACACTGAAGCTTTCTTT. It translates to CASSPDRSNTEAFF.